This record concerns one T cell receptor beta chain sequence. In the source study's methods: Amplification of reference gene primers was used by the study to estimate nucleated cell counts. Clones were sequenced by immunoSEQ multiplex PCR, and TCRdb holds only the in-frame ones, with some missing. That table gives V, J and clone size, and the DNA gave D and trimming. The top ten hold 3.5% to 4.5% of the sample, which has 100,000 or so clones, more than 85% seen once. This sample is drawn from a study of blood T cell repertoires in COVID-19. Study background: Both acute and convalescent COVID-19 samples were obtained from the United States, Italy and Spain.

The sequenced material came from peripheral blood. This sequence originates from a man between 18 and 29 years old with acute or convalescent COVID-19.

Here the CDR3 reads CASSGGRDTEAFF. CDR3 in DNA: TGTGCCAGCTCAGGGGGCAGGGACACTGAAGCTTTCTTT. The rearrangement links TRBV18 to TRBJ1-1, with a weak D call TRBD1 (6 bases). CDR3 length: 13 amino acids. Germline V gene data show CDR1 as KGHSH and CDR2 as LQKENI. V lost 5 bases and J 3 bases, leaving 10 bases between the germline ends.